Below are 28 T cell receptor beta chains sequenced from a single sample in a study of identical twins. TCRdb re-called the 5' RACE reads through MiXCR, storing one row per CDR3 protein. The table includes roughly 1,500,000 distinct CDR3 sequences, about 32% detected once. Sequencing used cord blood. The receptor source for this set is a newborn girl in good health.

The count of this clonotype is one. The genes are TRBV12-3 or TRBV12-4 and TRBJ2-1, with D possibly matching TRBD1 (5 bases). The CDR3 is made up of 16 amino acids. Trimming cost V 2 bases and J 0 bases, with 11 bases left between them. The CDR3 is CASSLIGRASYNEQFF. CDR3 bases: TGTGCCAGCAGTTTAATAGGCAGGGCCTCCTACAATGAGCAGTTCTTC.

This chain uses TRBV4-2 with TRBJ2-1; D is unresolved. CDR3 size: 15 residues. Between the trimmed V and J ends, which lost 6 bases and 5 bases, there was a span of 17 bases. Germline CDR1 reads LGHNA; CDR2 reads YNFKEQ. CDR3 bases: TGTGCCAGCAGGGACGCCGGGTCCCTAAACAATGAGCAGTTCTTC. Translated, it gives CASRDAGSLNNEQFF.

At least ten counts were recorded for this clonotype. The chain uses TRBV14 and TRBJ2-1, with 11 bases lining up with TRBD2. Germline trimming cut 4 bases from V and 0 bases from J; bases unmatched to any gene: 5. CDR1 and CDR2 (germline): SGHDN, FVKESK. This CDR3 has 17 residues. The CDR3 DNA reads as TGTGCCAGCAGCCTACTAGCGGGGGTTAGCTCCTACAATGAGCAGTTCTTC. Translation: CASSLLAGVSSYNEQFF.

A word on this clonotype: The junction does not match germline at one end; this may be a read error. The chain uses TRBV3-1 and TRBJ2-1; perhaps TRBD1 as D (5 bases). This CDR3 is built from 12 residues. CDR1 and CDR2 from the germline V gene are LGHDT and YNNKEL (reference sequence). The DNA of the CDR3 is TGTGCCAACAGCCGCCAGGGAATTGAGCAGTTCTTC. It encodes CANSRQGIEQFF.

This sequence joins TRBV25-1 and TRBJ2-4; D is ambiguous. Trimming took off 4 bases at V and 8 bases at J, with 9 bases between the two ends. Germline values: CDR1 MGHDK, CDR2 SYGVNS. CDR3 size: 12 residues. CDR3 loop: CASSVSWDIQYF. The CDR3 DNA is TGTGCCAGCAGTGTCTCGTGGGACATTCAGTACTTC.

The V gene is TRBV6-5, the J gene TRBJ1-3; D not certain. Germline-derived CDR1 and CDR2 are MNHEY and SVGAGI. Trimming shortened V by 7 bases and J by 3 bases, and 13 bases separated the two germline ends. This CDR3 region has 14 residues. The DNA for the CDR3 is TGTGCCAGCAAAAACTCAATAGATGGAAACACCATATATTTT. The encoded protein is CASKNSIDGNTIYF.

The chain combines TRBV18 with TRBJ2-3, with a weak D call TRBD2 (5 bases). This CDR3 spans 15 amino acids. Germline V lookup: CDR1 KGHSH, CDR2 LQKENI. V gave up 2 bases and J gave up 6 bases, with 15 bases separating them. DNA for the CDR3: TGTGCCAGCTCACCATTAAAGCGGCCCACGGATACGCAGTATTTT. Translation gives CASSPLKRPTDTQYF.

This clonotype was observed a few times. The CDR3 DNA sequence: TGTGCCAGCAGCCCAACCTTAGCGGGGGGCCGGGAGACCCAGTACTTC. The encoded protein is CASSPTLAGGRETQYF. This chain links TRBV3-1 with TRBJ2-5, with 10 bases identical to TRBD2. V shed 4 bases, J shed 5 bases, and the junction held 10 bases outside the gene matches. Germline loops: CDR1 LGHDT, CDR2 YNNKEL (reference sequence). The length of the CDR3 is 16 residues.

This clonotype was counted a few times. This rearrangement joins TRBV6-1 to TRBJ1-2; D may be TRBD1 (6 bases). The CDR3 extends over 15 amino acids. Germline CDR1 reads MNHNS; CDR2 reads SASEGT. V dropped 1 base and J dropped 2 bases, with 11 bases sitting between them. This CDR3 reads CASSEGAGTNYGYTF. The CDR3 DNA is TGTGCCAGCAGTGAAGGGGCCGGGACAAACTATGGCTACACCTTC.

The chain combines TRBV9 with TRBJ2-7; a possible D gene is TRBD2 (6 bases). The V end lost 1 base, the J end lost 3 bases, and 17 bases lay between the germline ends. Germline V lookup: CDR1 SGDLS, CDR2 YYNGEE. CDR3 size: 16 residues. CDR3 protein: CASSVTSGTGIYEQYF. The CDR3 coding sequence is TGTGCCAGCAGCGTAACATCCGGGACTGGCATCTACGAGCAGTACTTC. Using reference TRBV9 and TRBJ2-7 for the parts outside the CDR3, the full variable domain is DSGVTQTPKHLITATGQRVTLRCSPRSGDLSVYWYQQSLDQGLQFLIQYYNGEERAKGNILERFSAQQFPDLHSELNLSSLELGDSALYFCASSVTSGTGIYEQYFGPGTRLTVT.

In this sample, this clonotype turned up a few times. The chain employs TRBV20-1 and TRBJ1-2; D not certain. The CDR3 totals 15 residues. Trimming cost V 1 base and J 3 bases, with 15 bases left between them. The germline gives CDR1 DFQATT, CDR2 SNEGSKA (reference sequence). CDR3 loop: CSARVHYWGDYGYTF. CDR3 DNA: TGCAGTGCTAGAGTTCATTATTGGGGAGACTATGGCTACACCTTC.

This clonotype occurred a few times. The chain joins TRBV7-6 to TRBJ2-7, with TRBD2 matching 8 bases. Trimming cost V 6 bases and J 2 bases; bases outside gene matches: 3. Germline V CDR1 and CDR2: SGHVS, FNYEAQ. The CDR3 contains 13 residues. CDR3 DNA: TGTGCCAGCAGAGCGGGGGACACCTACGAGCAGTACTTC. Translating gives CASRAGDTYEQYF.

The chain is built from TRBV11-2 and TRBJ2-3, with D possibly TRBD1 on 6 matching bases. From germline, CDR1 is SGHAT and CDR2 FQNNGV. V lost 3 bases and J 6 bases, leaving 16 bases between the germline ends. The CDR3 has 15 residues. The CDR3 nucleotides read TGTGCCAGCAGCTTCGGACAGCTAAAGGGCGATACGCAGTATTTT. It translates to CASSFGQLKGDTQYF.

Regarding this clonotype: The junction differs from germline at one of its ends, possibly a read error. CDR3 coding DNA: TGTGCCAGCAGCCAAGGAAACTACCGCTACGAGCGGTACTTC. Protein product: CASSQGNYRYERYF. The chain couples TRBV3-1 to TRBJ2-7, with no clear D. This CDR3 comprises 14 residues. CDR1 is LGHDT and CDR2 is YNNKEL in the germline V gene (reference sequence).

V gene TRBV20-1 combines with J gene TRBJ2-3; 11 nucleotides align to TRBD2. The CDR3 spans 22 residues. CDR1 is DFQATT, CDR2 SNEGSKA, per germline (reference sequence). The J segment lost 0 bases and the V segment lost 0 bases, leaving 20 bases of the junction unmatched. CDR3 nucleotide sequence: TGCAGTGCTAGAGATTTTGCCTCTTTTCCCGGGACTAGCGGCTCTAGCACAGATACGCAGTATTTT. It translates to CSARDFASFPGTSGSSTDTQYF.

The sample holds many counts of this clonotype. The chain has TRBV5-1 and TRBJ2-1; D not certain. Germline V gene sequence: CDR1 SGHRS, CDR2 YFSETQ. V lost 0 bases and J 0 bases, leaving 7 bases between the germline ends. CDR3 size: 15 residues. CDR3 sequence reads: CASSLGARSYNEQFF. In DNA, the CDR3 is TGCGCCAGCAGCTTGGGTGCCCGCTCCTACAATGAGCAGTTCTTC.

Notes on this clonotype: Given the absence of the conserved phenylalanine or tryptophan at the CDR3 end, a read error is likely. J is TRBJ2-7 and V is TRBV7-9; 10 nucleotides match TRBD1. TRBJ2-5 matches the DNA end more closely, so the J call is doubtful. The CDR3 contains 15 residues. From germline, CDR1 is SEHNR and CDR2 FQNEAQ (reference sequence). The CDR3 nucleotides read TGTGCCAGCAGCTTAAACGGGACAGGGGCTACGACCCAGTACTTA. Amino acid sequence: CASSLNGTGATTQYL.

The chain couples TRBV12-3 or TRBV12-4 to TRBJ1-2; D gene unclear. V was shortened by 2 bases and J by 5 bases, with 9 bases between the two germline ends. CDR3 length equals 13 residues. For the CDR3, the DNA is TGTGCCAGCAGTTTACAGGACGGGTATGGCTACACCTTC. It codes for CASSLQDGYGYTF.

This clonotype occurred a few times. This chain links TRBV20-1 with TRBJ1-5, with 7 bases fitting TRBD1. The V and J ends lost 3 bases and 4 bases, in that order; junction bases with no gene match: 6. The germline V gene has CDR1 DFQATT and CDR2 SNEGSKA (reference sequence). The CDR3 runs 14 residues. The CDR3 nucleotides are TGCAGTGCTAGCAAAGGGGGCCCAAATCAGCCCCAGCATTTT. Translation gives CSASKGGPNQPQHF.

This clonotype was detected only a few times. The genes are TRBV5-1 and TRBJ2-5; a weak D match, TRBD1 (5 bases). The ends were cut back, 0 bases at V and 11 bases at J, with 11 bases in the middle. Germline V gives CDR1 SGHRS, CDR2 YFSETQ. The CDR3 consists of 12 residues. For the CDR3, the DNA is TGCGCCAGCAGCTTGGAAGGGGCTCGGCAGTACTTC. This sequence encodes CASSLEGARQYF.

This clonotype was observed a few times. The chain combines TRBV12-3 or TRBV12-4 with TRBJ2-5, with D possibly matching TRBD1 (5 bases). This CDR3 comprises 14 residues. The V gene lost 3 bases and the J gene lost 5 bases, with 13 bases spanning the gap. The CDR3 protein is CASSLGRDRETQYF. CDR3 sequence (DNA): TGTGCCAGCAGTTTGGGCAGGGATCGGGAGACCCAGTACTTC.

This clonotype was counted a single time. The V gene is TRBV20-1, the J gene TRBJ2-1; 13 nucleotides match TRBD2. The germline V gene has CDR1 DFQATT and CDR2 SNEGSKA (reference sequence). The CDR3 extends over 15 amino acids. V lost 3 bases, J lost 6 bases, and 5 bases stayed unmatched. The CDR3 region is CSASTSGGALNEQFF. Written as DNA, the CDR3 is TGCAGTGCTAGTACTAGCGGGGGGGCCCTCAATGAGCAGTTCTTC.

The chain joins TRBV7-6 to TRBJ2-3, with a tentative D call TRBD1 (5 bases). V dropped 3 bases and J dropped 2 bases, with 18 bases sitting between them. The germline CDR1 and CDR2 sequences are SGHVS and FNYEAQ. This CDR3 contains 17 residues. This CDR3 is CASSFGQGLSFTDTQYF. DNA of the CDR3: TGTGCCAGCAGCTTCGGGCAGGGCCTATCCTTCACAGATACGCAGTATTTT.

V gene TRBV28 combines with J gene TRBJ2-1, with D possibly being TRBD1 (6 bases). Trimming removed 5 bases from V and 1 base from J, with 12 bases in between. Germline CDR1 reads MDHEN; CDR2 reads SYDVKM. There are 15 residues in the CDR3. In DNA, the CDR3 is TGTGCCAGCAGTGTATACAGGGCTTCCTACAATGAGCAGTTCTTC. The encoded protein is CASSVYRASYNEQFF.

The table lists this clonotype with a few counts. The chain combines TRBV3-1 with TRBJ2-5; either TRBD1 or TRBD2 may supply D (5 bases each). Trimming took off 4 bases at V and 2 bases at J, with 17 bases between the two ends. This CDR3 is 16 amino acids long. Germline assignment: CDR1 LGHDT and CDR2 YNNKEL (reference sequence). CDR3 protein: CASSPKAPGRQETQYF. The CDR3 DNA reads TGTGCCAGCAGCCCAAAGGCTCCGGGACGTCAAGAGACCCAGTACTTC.

The chain combines TRBV10-3 with TRBJ2-1; 13 bases match TRBD2. Germline CDR1 ENHRY, CDR2 SYGVKD. The length of the CDR3 is 15 residues. V lost 4 bases and J lost 4; bases outside the gene matches: 1. The CDR3 loop is CAISVGLAGYNEQFF. In DNA form, the CDR3 reads TGTGCCATCAGTGTGGGACTAGCGGGATACAATGAGCAGTTCTTC.

The table lists this clonotype with a few counts. The V and J genes are TRBV11-1 and TRBJ1-1, with no clear D. Germline CDR1 reads SGHAT; CDR2 reads FQDESV (reference sequence). V was clipped by 0 bases and J by 4 bases, with 12 bases between them. This CDR3 contains 15 residues. CDR3 sequence (DNA): TGTGCCAGCAGCTTAGCGCGGGGAGCGGGCACTGAAGCTTTCTTT. Encoded protein: CASSLARGAGTEAFF.

CDR3: CASSQVGSAAYGYTF. Written as DNA, the CDR3 is TGTGCCAGCAGCCAAGTGGGCTCAGCCGCCTATGGCTACACCTTC. The chain carries TRBV3-1 and TRBJ1-2; D not resolved. The CDR3 sequence is 15 residues long. CDR1 and CDR2 from the germline V gene are LGHDT and YNNKEL (reference sequence). V was cut by 1 base and J by 4 bases, with 13 bases left in between.